This T cell receptor beta chain was obtained from a study of Ad26.COV2.S vaccination and SARS-CoV-2 variants. Study overall: Participants got Ad26.COV2.S intramuscularly, once or twice 56 days apart. The study's findings and limits: Vaccine and placebo recipients had similar non-spike TCR breadth.

Treatment denoted: roughly 18 received Ad26.COV2.S at low or high dose, single or two shots; 5 received placebo; per-sample allocation not given. The investigators took samples on day 63 after the first vaccine or placebo injection. A Boston adult aged 18-55 years was the donor. An Ad26 vector was used to express Wuhan-strain SARS-CoV-2 spike as the vaccine. Sequenced by immunoSEQ multiplex PCR; TCRdb stores in-frame clones only, minus some. This table holds approximately 300,000 clones, roughly 80% found once. Concerning this clone: Its target is unknown.

The sequencing used peripheral blood, collected in a trial of Ad26.COV2.S vaccine versus placebo. The sequence came from a person aged 18 to 59 who received the Ad26.COV2.S COVID-19 vaccine or a placebo.

The CDR3 protein is CASSFETESYEQYF. CDR3 bases: TGTGCCAGCAGCTTTGAGACAGAGTCCTACGAGCAGTACTTC. This chain uses TRBV13 with TRBJ2-7; possible D gene TRBD1, 5 bases. Germline CDR1 and CDR2: PRHDT and FYEKMQ (reference sequence). The V gene lost 3 bases and the J gene lost 1 base, with 10 bases spanning the gap. The CDR3 totals 14 residues.